The subject of this entry is one TCR beta chain. The antigen this receptor binds is unknown. No quality values exist for individual bases; no much larger clone is one base distant. This entry is derived from a study of CD8 T cells in ankylosing spondylitis (TCRdb year 2017). At the level of the whole study: The study profiled T cell receptor beta repertoires in healthy donors and ankylosing spondylitis patients to find disease-linked TCR variants. Peripheral blood samples were taken, and synovial fluid was additionally collected from ankylosing spondylitis patients. The full study cohort comprised 25 ankylosing spondylitis patients and about 110 healthy donors.

Sequenced on an Illumina HiSeq 2500. Quantitative 5'-RACE with molecular barcodes was the method used to prepare the TCR beta libraries. On the authors' methods: Disease-linked TCR variants were identified with a new computational method built on a probabilistic model of VDJ rearrangement. TCRdb reanalyzed the raw reads on its own, using fastp at Q25 for trimming and MiXCR for clone calling, and kept in-frame beta chains. Rows matching on CDR3 protein sequence are summarized as one entry with the most common DNA and genes. The V and J calls and clone size are TCRdb's, not the authors'. This sample comprises approximately 350,000 distinct CDR3 sequences, 20% to 25% of them detected only once. The ten largest clones represent around 14% of the sample. Here is what the overall study found, with its caveats: Some TCR beta motif variants had previously been reported in synovial fluid and blood of reactive arthritis patients, which suggested common disease-initiation mechanisms. The disease-linked clones had a CD8+ phenotype and were found at relatively low frequencies in peripheral blood. Blood from ankylosing spondylitis patients appeared to be characterized by a TCR beta motif made up of several highly homologous amino acid variants. According to the report, matched synovial fluid samples from ankylosing spondylitis patients were significantly enriched for the disease-linked clones.

Sequencing input: blood, either unsorted or a sorted T cell fraction (not recorded which). The sequence derives from a male donor with ankylosing spondylitis or in good health (not recorded which).

In nucleotides, the sequence is TGTGCCAGCAGCGTCTTGGGGACGGGGGCAGTTGAGCAGTTCTTC. Its translation reads: CASSVLGTGAVEQFF. The chain is assembled from TRBV9 and TRBJ2-1; the D segment may tentatively be TRBD1 or TRBD2, each giving 6 matched bases. The germline ends are 18 bases apart after V is trimmed by 2 bases and J by 9 bases. The CDR3 sequence holds 15 residues, the cysteine and phenylalanine included. Only the CDR3 part of the read is kept: 45 bases, read in frame from the first base. Taken from the germline V gene, the CDR1 and CDR2 loops are SGDLS and YYNGEE.